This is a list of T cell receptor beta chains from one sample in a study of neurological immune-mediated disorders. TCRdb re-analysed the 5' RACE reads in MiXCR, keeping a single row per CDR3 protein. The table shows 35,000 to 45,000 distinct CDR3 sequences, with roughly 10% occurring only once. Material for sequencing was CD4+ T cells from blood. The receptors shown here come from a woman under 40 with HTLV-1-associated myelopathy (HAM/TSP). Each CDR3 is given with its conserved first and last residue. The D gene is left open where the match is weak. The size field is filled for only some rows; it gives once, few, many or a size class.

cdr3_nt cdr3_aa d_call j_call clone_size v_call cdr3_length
TGCAGTGCTAGAACAGGAGCTGGCGAAAAACTGTTTTTT CSARTGAGEKLFF . TRBJ1-4 . TRBV20-1 13
TGTGCCAGCAGTCCACAGGGTCGGGTGGTTAGCACTGAAGCTTTCTTT CASSPQGRVVSTEAFF . TRBJ1-1 many TRBV27 16
TGCAGTGCCCGTCGCGAGGAGCACTACTACAATGAGCAGTTCTTC CSARREEHYYNEQFF . TRBJ2-1 . TRBV20-1 15
TGTGCCAGCGCCCAAGGGGGGGCAGGCTACAATGAGCAGTTCTTC CASAQGGAGYNEQFF . TRBJ2-1 few TRBV25-1 15
TGCAGCGTTGTGGTGGCCTCCGGGGTTAGGGAGACCCAGTACTTC CSVVVASGVRETQYF . TRBJ2-5 many TRBV29-1 15
TGTGCCAGCAGCGTAAGGACAGGGCGGGACGAGCAGTACTTC CASSVRTGRDEQYF TRBD1 TRBJ2-7 medium-sized TRBV7-9 14
TGTGCCAGCGCGGGGGTTGACAGGGGAGAGAAGACTGAAGCTTTCTTT CASAGVDRGEKTEAFF TRBD1 TRBJ1-1 many TRBV7-9 16
TGTGCCAGCAGCGTAGGTCCGGGACTAGCGGGGGGGCCTAGAGATACGCAGTATTTT CASSVGPGLAGGPRDTQYF TRBD2 TRBJ2-3 many TRBV9 19
TGTGCCATCAGTGAGAATGGGCCAAATTCACCCCTCCACTTT CAISENGPNSPLHF . TRBJ1-6 many TRBV10-3 14
TGTGCCAGCAGGACCTCCTACGAGCAGTACTTC CASRTSYEQYF . TRBJ2-7 many TRBV6-6 11